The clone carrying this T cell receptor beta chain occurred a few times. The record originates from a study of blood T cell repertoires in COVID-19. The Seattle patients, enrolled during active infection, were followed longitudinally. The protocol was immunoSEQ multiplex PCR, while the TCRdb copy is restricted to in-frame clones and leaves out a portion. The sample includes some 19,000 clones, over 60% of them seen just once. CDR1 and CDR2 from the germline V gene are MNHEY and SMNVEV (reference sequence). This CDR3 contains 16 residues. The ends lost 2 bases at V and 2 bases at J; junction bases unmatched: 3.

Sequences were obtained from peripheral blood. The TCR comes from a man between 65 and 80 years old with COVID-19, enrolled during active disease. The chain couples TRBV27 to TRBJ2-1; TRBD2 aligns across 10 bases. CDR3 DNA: TGTGCCAGCAGTTTACAGGGACTAGCGACCTACAATGAGCAGTTCTTC. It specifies CASSLQGLATYNEQFF.